The clone carrying this T cell receptor beta chain was observed a single time. Germline values: CDR1 LGHNT, CDR2 FRNRAP. Trimming took off 5 bases at V and 1 base at J, with 6 bases between the two ends. The CDR3 has 13 amino acids. Clones were sequenced by immunoSEQ multiplex PCR, and TCRdb holds only the in-frame ones, with some missing. Found here are approximately 150,000 clones, approximately 80% of them singletons; the top ten hold around 5%. This specimen belongs to a study of blood T cell repertoires in COVID-19. Study details: The study drew acute and convalescent COVID-19 samples from the United States, Italy and Spain. In each case, the material was cDNA or gDNA derived from T cells, B-cell-depleted T cells, or PBMCs.

The sequenced material came from peripheral blood. This receptor was obtained from a woman aged 45-65 years with acute or convalescent COVID-19. This sequence joins TRBV12-5 and TRBJ1-5; D unresolved. The CDR3 is CASGKESNQPQHF. CDR3 DNA: TGTGCTAGTGGTAAGGAGAGCAATCAGCCCCAGCATTTT.